The present entry profiles one TCR beta chain with its context. The target antigen is unknown. Recent vaccinations or acute infections were absent in the healthy HIV-negative adult donors. These data originate in a study of shared clonotypes between healthy human individuals. The repertoire was sequenced with immunoSEQ multiplex PCR; TCRdb's copy has only in-frame clones and lacks some. The sample has some 1,100,000 clones, 78% seen once. Study results and limitations: When compared with the clonotypes that were shared by all four sorted-subset donors, the non-shared clonotypes turned out to have lower generation probabilities. The authors expected sequencing depth to affect clonotype sharing among donors.

The length of the CDR3 is 12 residues. Trimming removed 0 bases at V and 13 bases at J, with 12 bases between. Germline V lookup: CDR1 SGHTS, CDR2 YDEGEE. Sequencing was done on a sample of memory CD4+ T cells from PBMCs. Subset given: CD45RA-negative fraction. The genes are TRBV5-8 and TRBJ2-3; D tentatively reads TRBD1 or TRBD2 (5 bases each). The clonotype originates from a man younger than 30 in good health. Some clones in this sample may be carry-over from other donors' samples. CDR3 nucleotide sequence: TGTGCCAGCAGCTTGGCCATCGGGACGAAGTATTTT. Translation gives CASSLAIGTKYF.